This TCR beta chain stems from a study of graft-versus-host responses after intestinal transplantation. Study details: Recipients got multivisceral, liver-intestinal, or isolated intestinal transplants. All recipients were given anti-thymocyte globulin induction, and tacrolimus and steroids were then administered for about three years.

Sequencing used immunoSEQ multiplex PCR; TCRdb keeps in-frame clones, though not all of them. The sample lists approximately 12,000 clones, less than 85% occurring once. Whole-study findings and limits: Circulating GvH clone levels at their peak were associated with HvG declines (early post-transplant).

Only a few counts were recorded for this clone. The antigen remains undetermined. The CDR3 is 14 residues long. The germline V gene has CDR1 MNHNS and CDR2 SASEGT. V shed 8 bases, J shed 4 bases, and the junction held 3 bases outside the gene matches. This sequence joins TRBV6-1 and TRBJ2-1; 12 nucleotides align to TRBD2. The sequence was obtained from a human patient who received an intestinal transplant, so some T cells may come from the graft donor. The material was PBMCs, obtained roughly 300 days after intestinal transplant. CDR3 bases: TGTGCCAGCTGTACTAGCGGGAGGTACAATGAGCAGTTCTTC. Its protein is CASCTSGRYNEQFF.